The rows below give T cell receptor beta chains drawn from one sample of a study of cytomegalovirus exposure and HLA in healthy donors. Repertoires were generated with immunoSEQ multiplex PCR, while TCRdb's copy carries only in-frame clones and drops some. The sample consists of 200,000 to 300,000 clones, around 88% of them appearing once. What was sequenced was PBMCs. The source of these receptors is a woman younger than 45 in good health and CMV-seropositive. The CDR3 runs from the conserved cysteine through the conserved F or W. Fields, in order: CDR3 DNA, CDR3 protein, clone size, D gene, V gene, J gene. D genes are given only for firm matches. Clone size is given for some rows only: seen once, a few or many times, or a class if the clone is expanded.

TGTGCCAGCAGTTTTTGGACTAGCGGGAGGTCGGAGACCCAGTACTTC	CASSFWTSGRSETQYF	NA	TRBD2	TRBV28	TRBJ2-5
TGCGCCAGCAGCTTGGATAGCAGGGTATCAAATAATGAGCAGTTCTTC	CASSLDSRVSNNEQFF	NA	NA	TRBV5-1	TRBJ2-1
TGTGCCAGCAGGAGGACTAGCGGGAGTATCGGTACAGATACGCAGTATTTT	CASRRTSGSIGTDTQYF	NA	TRBD2	TRBV5-4	TRBJ2-3
TGTGCCAGCAGAGACGGGACTAGCGGGTACTACAATGAGCAGTTCTTC	CASRDGTSGYYNEQFF	once	TRBD2	TRBV28	TRBJ2-1
TGTGCCAGAGGACTAGCGCGCACCGGGGAGCTGTTTTTT	CARGLARTGELFF	NA	TRBD2	TRBV2	TRBJ2-2
TGTGCCAGCTCGCGGGACTTAGTTGGGGCCCCAGATACGCAGTATTTT	CASSRDLVGAPDTQYF	NA	NA	TRBV18	TRBJ2-3
TGTGCCAGCAGTATACGGGGGGTGGGCTACAATGAGCAGTTCTTC	CASSIRGVGYNEQFF	NA	TRBD2	TRBV6-5	TRBJ2-1
TGTGCCAGCAGCTTTTACAATCAGCCCCAGCATTTT	CASSFYNQPQHF	NA	NA	TRBV7-9	TRBJ1-5
TGTGCCACCAGCAGACCTCCCGGACTAGCGATTAAGAAGACCGGGGAGCTGTTTTTT	CATSRPPGLAIKKTGELFF	NA	TRBD2	TRBV15	TRBJ2-2
TGCGCCAGCGGGGGCGGAGAAGCCTACGAGCAGTACTTC	CASGGGEAYEQYF	NA	NA	TRBV10-2	TRBJ2-7
TGTGCCAGCAGGATCCCGGGGGAGGCCTACGAGCAGTACTTC	CASRIPGEAYEQYF	once	NA	TRBV11-2	TRBJ2-7
TGTGCCAGCAGTTACTCCACGGGTAACTACGAGCAGTACTTC	CASSYSTGNYEQYF	NA	NA	TRBV6-5	TRBJ2-7
TGTGCCTGGAGTGTTTTCCTTCCCGGCAGGGGGGTTTCCTACGAGCAGTACTTC	CAWSVFLPGRGVSYEQYF	once	NA	TRBV30	TRBJ2-7
TGTGCCAGTAGTATAGATTCAGGGGGGTATGGCTACACCTTC	CASSIDSGGYGYTF	once	TRBD1	TRBV19	TRBJ1-2
TGTGCCAGCAGGATCGGACTAGCGGGGGACTCCTACGAGCAGTACTTC	CASRIGLAGDSYEQYF	NA	TRBD2	TRBV5-5	TRBJ2-7
TGCAGCGTTGAGGGGGGTAGTACAACTAATGAAAAACTGTTTTTT	CSVEGGSTTNEKLFF	NA	NA	TRBV29-1	TRBJ1-4
TGCGCCAGCAGCCATATCGGACTAGCGGTGTACGAGCAGTACTTC	CASSHIGLAVYEQYF	NA	TRBD2	TRBV4-1	TRBJ2-7
TGTGCCAGTAGCAACCACAGGGGGAAGAACACTGAAGCTTTCTTT	CASSNHRGKNTEAFF	NA	TRBD1	TRBV19	TRBJ1-1
TGTGCCAGTTCGTCGTTAGCGGGAGGGATTTACAATGAGCAGTTCTTC	CASSSLAGGIYNEQFF	NA	TRBD2	TRBV27	TRBJ2-1
TGTGCCAGCAGGGGAAGGACAGGGTCGGAAGAGACCCAGTACTTC	CASRGRTGSEETQYF	NA	TRBD1	TRBV6-1	TRBJ2-5
TGCAGCGTCAAGACAGGGAATATGAACACTGAAGCTTTCTTT	CSVKTGNMNTEAFF	NA	TRBD1	TRBV29-1	TRBJ1-1
TGTGCCTGGAGTGTCCAGGGGGCCACTGAAGCTTTCTTT	CAWSVQGATEAFF	NA	TRBD1	TRBV30	TRBJ1-1
TGTGCCAGCAGCGAAAGGGGTTATCAGCCCCAGCATTTT	CASSERGYQPQHF	NA	NA	TRBV11-2	TRBJ1-5
TGTGCCATCAGCACCTCCTCCAGAACTAACTCCTACGAGCAGTACTTC	CAISTSSRTNSYEQYF	NA	NA	TRBV10-3	TRBJ2-7
TGTGCCAGCAGCCGTTCCAGTCAGCCCCAGCATTTT	CASSRSSQPQHF	once	NA	TRBV7-2	TRBJ1-5
TGTGCCAGCAGCTTAGGGCCAGGGATCTATGGCTACACCTTC	CASSLGPGIYGYTF	few	NA	TRBV7-2	TRBJ1-2
TGCGCCAGCAGCTTTGGGACAGGGGACTCCTACGAGCAGTACTTC	CASSFGTGDSYEQYF	NA	TRBD1	TRBV5-1	TRBJ2-7
TGCAGCGTCGCCCCGGGACAGCCATACGAGCAGTACTTC	CSVAPGQPYEQYF	NA	TRBD1	TRBV29-1	TRBJ2-7
TGTGCCAGCAGCCAACAGGGGGCGCGTAAAGGCTACACCTTC	CASSQQGARKGYTF	NA	TRBD1	TRBV4-2	TRBJ1-2
TGTGCCAGCAGACAGACTAGGGTCGACAATGAGCAGTTCTTC	CASRQTRVDNEQFF	NA	NA	TRBV6-1	TRBJ2-1
TGCAGCGTCGGACTAGCGGGAGAAAGCTCCTACGAGCAGTACTTC	CSVGLAGESSYEQYF	NA	TRBD2	TRBV29-1	TRBJ2-7
TGTGCCAGCAGCTTAGCGGGCACGGCGGGCTACACCTTC	CASSLAGTAGYTF	few	NA	TRBV7-2	TRBJ1-2
TGTGCCAGCAGTGACGGGACTAGCGGGAGGTACAATGAGCAGTTCTTC	CASSDGTSGRYNEQFF	NA	TRBD2	TRBV6-4	TRBJ2-1
TGTGCCAGTAGCGGCTTTAGCGGGAGGAGGCAGTTCTTC	CASSGFSGRRQFF	NA	TRBD2	TRBV19	TRBJ2-1
TGTGCCAGCAGATGGGAGCAACACAATGAGCAGTTCTTC	CASRWEQHNEQFF	NA	NA	TRBV2	TRBJ2-1
TGTGCCCGAAAAAGTACAGGGACCTACAACTATGGCTACACCTTC	CARKSTGTYNYGYTF	NA	NA	TRBV30	TRBJ1-2
TGTGCCAGTAGTATGAGGCGGGGTAATCAGCCCCAGCATTTT	CASSMRRGNQPQHF	NA	NA	TRBV19	TRBJ1-5
TGCAGCGGGGGACAGGGTACCACCGGGGAGCTGTTTTTT	CSGGQGTTGELFF	NA	TRBD1	TRBV29-1	TRBJ2-2
TGTGCCAGCAGCCGCGGGCCCTTAAGCTACGAGCAGTACTTC	CASSRGPLSYEQYF	NA	NA	TRBV2	TRBJ2-7
TGTGCCAGCAGTTTAGGCCAGGGGTCTGGGGCCAACGTCCTGACTTTC	CASSLGQGSGANVLTF	once	NA	TRBV27	TRBJ2-6
TGTGCCAGCAGTGCGGGGGGCGCGAGCACTGAAGCTTTCTTT	CASSAGGASTEAFF	once	NA	TRBV27	TRBJ1-1
TGCGCCAGCAGCTTGGTGGACAGCCTAGACAATGAGCAGTTCTTC	CASSLVDSLDNEQFF	once	NA	TRBV5-1	TRBJ2-1
TGTGCCAGCAGCTCGACTAGCGGGAGAGATTTGAATGAGCAGTTCTTC	CASSSTSGRDLNEQFF	NA	TRBD2	TRBV7-9	TRBJ2-1
TGTGCCAGCAGTTACTCGGACAGATCAGTTGGCGAGCAGTACTTC	CASSYSDRSVGEQYF	NA	NA	TRBV6-5	TRBJ2-7